This TCR beta chain appears in the sequencing data of a study of T cell changes during pregnancy in multiple sclerosis. This clone was counted a single time. TCRdb's copy holds only in-frame clones and misses some; the assay was immunoSEQ multiplex PCR. Of tens of thousands of clones listed, approximately 90% are singletons. After removal of 5 bases from V and 0 bases from J, the junction contained 3 bases not matched to a gene. The CDR3 sequence is 15 residues long. Germline V gene sequence: CDR1 SGHTA, CDR2 FQGNSA. This clonotype was obtained from a female donor with multiple sclerosis, enrolled in a pregnancy study. This rearrangement joins TRBV7-2 to TRBJ2-1; 8 bases are a match to TRBD1. The sample consisted of CD8+ T cells from peripheral blood mononuclear cells, taken before pregnancy. The CDR3 loop is CASSARGPSYNEQFF. The CDR3 DNA reads as TGTGCCAGCAGCGCCAGGGGGCCCTCCTACAATGAGCAGTTCTTC.